The sequence of this T cell receptor beta chain was determined in a study of Graves' ophthalmopathy and Graves' hyperthyroidism. CDR1 and CDR2 from the germline V gene are SGHRS and YFSETQ. V dropped 3 bases and J dropped 14 bases, with 12 bases sitting between them. The CDR3 runs 11 residues. This clonotype has a count of ten or more. Researchers took RNA transcripts and amplified TCR beta CDR3 regions from them. Second-round multiplex PCR followed a first-round RT-PCR using HTBI primers. A single record per CDR3 protein comes from TCRdb applying MiXCR to the multiplex PCR reads. The profile shows roughly 610,000 distinct CDR3 sequences, 22% of them singletons. Hyperthyroidism was considered stable when no ophthalmopathy appeared within 18 months of follow-up. People with hyperthyroidism were aged 18 to 65 and newly diagnosed, under 2 months' duration.

The TCR was taken from a woman under 30 with stable Graves' hyperthyroidism. Some clones in this sample may be carry-over from other donors' samples. Specimen: peripheral blood. V and J are TRBV5-1 and TRBJ1-5; the D is unclear. CDR3 in DNA: TGCGCCAGCAGCTGGACGAGGCCTAAGCATTTT. It codes for CASSWTRPKHF.